The rows below give T cell receptor beta chains drawn from one sample of a study of T cell responses to AZD1222 COVID-19 vaccine. Method: immunoSEQ multiplex PCR; TCRdb's copy keeps in-frame clones and lacks some. The sample holds about 150,000 clones; roughly 90% are singletons and the top ten take approximately 1.5%. Sequenced here: peripheral blood, sampled 28 days after the second AZD1222 dose. These receptors came from an adult who received the AZD1222 COVID-19 vaccine. Both conserved end residues are part of each CDR3. Each record gives: D gene, V gene, clone size, J gene, CDR3 protein, CDR3 DNA. D genes are given only for firm matches. Clone size is stated in some rows and not others, as once, few, many or a class when expanded.

>NA|TRBV12-3/TRBV12-4|NA|TRBJ2-7
CASSLGKRGEQYF
TGTGCCAGCAGTTTGGGAAAGCGCGGCGAGCAGTACTTC
>NA|TRBV28|NA|TRBJ1-6
CASSEIGGSSYNSPLHF
TGTGCCAGCAGCGAAATAGGGGGGAGCTCCTATAATTCACCCCTCCACTTT
>NA|TRBV11-3|NA|TRBJ2-2
CASGTYANTGELFF
TGTGCCAGCGGGACTTACGCGAACACCGGGGAGCTGTTTTTT
>NA|TRBV7-9|once|TRBJ1-6
CASSPALRGDNSPLHF
TGTGCCAGCAGCCCAGCTCTGAGGGGGGACAATTCACCCCTCCACTTT
>TRBD1|TRBV9|once|TRBJ1-3
CASSVDRGSGNTIYF
TGTGCCAGCAGCGTCGACAGGGGGTCGGGAAACACCATATATTTT
>NA|TRBV5-5|NA|TRBJ1-4
CASSLATNEKLFF
TGTGCCAGCAGCTTAGCAACTAATGAAAAACTGTTTTTT
>NA|TRBV18|once|TRBJ2-7
CASSPGNRYYEQYF
TGTGCCAGCTCACCCGGAAACAGGTACTACGAGCAGTACTTC
>TRBD1|TRBV6-5|NA|TRBJ1-6
CASSGQGGNSPLHF
TGTGCCAGCAGCGGACAGGGAGGAAATTCACCCCTCCACTTT
>NA|TRBV27|NA|TRBJ1-5
CASSKFGLTDQPQHF
TGTGCCAGCAGTAAATTTGGACTGACCGATCAGCCCCAGCATTTT
>NA|TRBV6-2/TRBV6-3|NA|TRBJ1-1
CASSHEDITEAFF
TGTGCCAGCAGCCACGAGGATATAACTGAAGCTTTCTTT
>NA|TRBV27|NA|TRBJ2-1
CASSLMGLWNEQFF
TGTGCCAGCAGTTTAATGGGCCTTTGGAATGAGCAGTTCTTC
>NA|TRBV7-9|NA|TRBJ1-2
CASNSNIYGYTF
TGTGCCAGCAATTCTAACATCTATGGCTACACCTTC
>TRBD1|TRBV29-1|NA|TRBJ2-1
CSVLYVGTGGNEQFF
TGCAGCGTTCTTTATGTTGGGACAGGGGGCAATGAGCAGTTCTTC
>TRBD1|TRBV18|few|TRBJ2-2
CASSPRSGTGNTGELFF
TGTGCCAGCTCACCACGGTCCGGGACAGGAAACACCGGGGAGCTGTTTTTT
>NA|TRBV19|NA|TRBJ1-1
CASSRRGLTEAFF
TGTGCCAGTAGTCGAAGGGGGTTAACTGAAGCTTTCTTT
>NA|TRBV5-1|NA|TRBJ1-2
CASSLDGKGYTF
TGCGCCAGCAGCTTGGATGGTAAGGGCTACACCTTC
>NA|TRBV19|NA|TRBJ1-1
CASSIDRTVMWPTEAFF
TGTGCCAGTAGTATAGATCGGACAGTGATGTGGCCCACTGAAGCTTTCTTT
>TRBD1|TRBV6-5|NA|TRBJ1-1
CASSSNRGEVRKAFF
TGTGCCAGCAGTTCTAACAGGGGCGAGGTTAGGAAAGCTTTCTTT
>TRBD1|TRBV7-9|NA|TRBJ2-3
CASSLWQGASWSDTQYF
TGTGCCAGCAGCTTATGGCAGGGGGCAAGTTGGTCAGATACGCAGTATTTT
>TRBD1|TRBV20-1|once|TRBJ1-2
CSASDRVHDGYTF
TGCAGTGCTAGTGACAGGGTTCATGACGGCTACACCTTC
>NA|TRBV7-6|NA|TRBJ1-6
CASSLAPNSGLSSYNSPLHF
TGTGCCAGCAGCTTAGCCCCGAATTCCGGGTTGAGCTCCTATAATTCACCCCTCCACTTT
>NA|TRBV7-8|NA|TRBJ1-5
CASSPTRTKLNQPQHF
TGTGCCAGCAGCCCGACCCGGACAAAACTCAATCAGCCCCAGCATTTT
>NA|TRBV10-3|NA|TRBJ1-6
CAVQWGPGSPLHF
TGTGCCGTGCAGTGGGGTCCCGGGTCACCCCTCCACTTT
>NA|TRBV7-2|once|TRBJ2-7
CASSFPMSDYEQYF
TGTGCCAGCAGCTTCCCCATGTCCGATTACGAGCAGTACTTC
>NA|TRBV5-1|NA|TRBJ1-2
CASSLKDPWNYGYTF
TGCGCCAGCAGCTTGAAGGACCCCTGGAACTATGGCTACACCTTC
>NA|TRBV7-9|few|TRBJ1-2
CASSLGRPPYGYTF
TGTGCCAGCAGCTTAGGTCGTCCCCCTTATGGCTACACCTTC
>NA|TRBV6-5|NA|TRBJ1-5
CASSYVGPNQPQHF
TGTGCCAGCAGTTACGTAGGACCCAATCAGCCCCAGCATTTT
>NA|TRBV6-6|NA|TRBJ2-3
CASRSGSDTQYF
TGTGCCAGCAGGAGTGGGTCAGATACGCAGTATTTT
>TRBD1|TRBV4-1|NA|TRBJ1-6
CATQLDRGNSPLHF
TGCGCCACCCAATTGGACAGGGGAAATTCACCCCTCCACTTT
>TRBD2|TRBV19|once|TRBJ2-7
CASSNLYKAGGLYEQYF
TGTGCCAGTAGTAACCTATACAAAGCGGGAGGACTCTACGAGCAGTACTTC
>NA|TRBV15|NA|TRBJ1-1
CATSRSGILNTEAFF
TGTGCCACCAGCAGGTCCGGGATTTTGAACACTGAAGCTTTCTTT
>TRBD2|TRBV9|NA|TRBJ2-1
CASSQIAGGYHEQFF
TGTGCCAGCAGTCAAATAGCGGGGGGGTACCATGAGCAGTTCTTC
>NA|TRBV30|NA|TRBJ1-2
CANQKTNSYGYTF
TGTGCAAATCAAAAAACGAACAGCTATGGCTACACCTTC
>NA|TRBV10-3|NA|TRBJ2-3
CAISEVDSGSTDTQYF
TGTGCCATCAGTGAGGTGGACTCGGGGAGCACAGATACGCAGTATTTT
>NA|TRBV2|NA|TRBJ1-5
CASSLGDQIPNQPQHF
TGTGCCAGCAGCTTGGGGGATCAGATCCCCAATCAGCCCCAGCATTTT
>NA|TRBV19|NA|TRBJ1-5
CASSIKVYSNQPQHF
TGTGCCAGTAGTATTAAGGTTTATAGCAATCAGCCCCAGCATTTT
>NA|TRBV5-1|NA|TRBJ1-3
CASSFEGNTIYF
TGCGCCAGCAGCTTCGAAGGAAACACCATATATTTT
>NA|TRBV2|NA|TRBJ1-2
CASTGLLNYGYTF
TGTGCCAGCACGGGGCTCTTGAACTATGGCTACACCTTC
>TRBD1|TRBV19|NA|TRBJ1-4
CASSTRQGLLFF
TGTGCCAGTAGTACCCGACAGGGGTTACTGTTTTTT
>NA|TRBV4-1|NA|TRBJ1-5
CASSGGLSTAYSNQPQHF
TGCGCCAGCAGCGGGGGACTAAGCACCGCTTATAGCAATCAGCCCCAGCATTTT
>NA|TRBV9|NA|TRBJ2-3
CASKGGEGDTQYF
TGTGCCAGCAAGGGCGGCGAGGGGGATACGCAGTATTTT
>TRBD2|TRBV5-1|NA|TRBJ2-3
CASSEGGTDTQYF
TGCGCCAGCAGCGAGGGAGGGACAGATACGCAGTATTTT
>NA|TRBV12-3/TRBV12-4|once|TRBJ1-2
CASRSGAGGYTF
TGTGCCAGCAGGTCGGGGGCTGGAGGCTACACCTTC
>NA|TRBV19|once|TRBJ2-1
CASSSGRGSGRLSSYNEQFF
TGTGCCAGTAGCTCAGGAAGGGGGTCTGGTCGGTTGAGCTCCTACAATGAGCAGTTCTTC
>NA|TRBV2|once|TRBJ1-4
CASRTPTKGVATNEKLFF
TGTGCCAGCAGGACCCCCACAAAGGGAGTTGCAACTAATGAAAAACTGTTTTTT
>TRBD1|TRBV3-1/TRBV3-2|NA|TRBJ1-2
CASSPLDRGPYGYTF
TGTGCCAGCAGCCCGCTAGACAGGGGGCCGTATGGCTACACCTTC